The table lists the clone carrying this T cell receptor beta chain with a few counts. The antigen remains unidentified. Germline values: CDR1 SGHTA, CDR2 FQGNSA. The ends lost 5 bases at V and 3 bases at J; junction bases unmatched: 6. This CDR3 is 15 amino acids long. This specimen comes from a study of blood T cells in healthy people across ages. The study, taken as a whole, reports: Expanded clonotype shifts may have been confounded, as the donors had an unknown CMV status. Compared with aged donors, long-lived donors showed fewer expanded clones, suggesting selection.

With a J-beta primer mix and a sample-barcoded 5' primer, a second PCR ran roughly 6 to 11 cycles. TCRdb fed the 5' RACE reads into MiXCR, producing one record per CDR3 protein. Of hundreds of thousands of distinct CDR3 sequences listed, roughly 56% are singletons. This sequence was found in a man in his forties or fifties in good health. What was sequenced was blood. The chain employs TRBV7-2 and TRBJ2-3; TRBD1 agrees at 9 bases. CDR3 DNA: TGTGCCAGCAGCCGTAGGACAGGGGCAACAGATACGCAGTATTTT. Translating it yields CASSRRTGATDTQYF.